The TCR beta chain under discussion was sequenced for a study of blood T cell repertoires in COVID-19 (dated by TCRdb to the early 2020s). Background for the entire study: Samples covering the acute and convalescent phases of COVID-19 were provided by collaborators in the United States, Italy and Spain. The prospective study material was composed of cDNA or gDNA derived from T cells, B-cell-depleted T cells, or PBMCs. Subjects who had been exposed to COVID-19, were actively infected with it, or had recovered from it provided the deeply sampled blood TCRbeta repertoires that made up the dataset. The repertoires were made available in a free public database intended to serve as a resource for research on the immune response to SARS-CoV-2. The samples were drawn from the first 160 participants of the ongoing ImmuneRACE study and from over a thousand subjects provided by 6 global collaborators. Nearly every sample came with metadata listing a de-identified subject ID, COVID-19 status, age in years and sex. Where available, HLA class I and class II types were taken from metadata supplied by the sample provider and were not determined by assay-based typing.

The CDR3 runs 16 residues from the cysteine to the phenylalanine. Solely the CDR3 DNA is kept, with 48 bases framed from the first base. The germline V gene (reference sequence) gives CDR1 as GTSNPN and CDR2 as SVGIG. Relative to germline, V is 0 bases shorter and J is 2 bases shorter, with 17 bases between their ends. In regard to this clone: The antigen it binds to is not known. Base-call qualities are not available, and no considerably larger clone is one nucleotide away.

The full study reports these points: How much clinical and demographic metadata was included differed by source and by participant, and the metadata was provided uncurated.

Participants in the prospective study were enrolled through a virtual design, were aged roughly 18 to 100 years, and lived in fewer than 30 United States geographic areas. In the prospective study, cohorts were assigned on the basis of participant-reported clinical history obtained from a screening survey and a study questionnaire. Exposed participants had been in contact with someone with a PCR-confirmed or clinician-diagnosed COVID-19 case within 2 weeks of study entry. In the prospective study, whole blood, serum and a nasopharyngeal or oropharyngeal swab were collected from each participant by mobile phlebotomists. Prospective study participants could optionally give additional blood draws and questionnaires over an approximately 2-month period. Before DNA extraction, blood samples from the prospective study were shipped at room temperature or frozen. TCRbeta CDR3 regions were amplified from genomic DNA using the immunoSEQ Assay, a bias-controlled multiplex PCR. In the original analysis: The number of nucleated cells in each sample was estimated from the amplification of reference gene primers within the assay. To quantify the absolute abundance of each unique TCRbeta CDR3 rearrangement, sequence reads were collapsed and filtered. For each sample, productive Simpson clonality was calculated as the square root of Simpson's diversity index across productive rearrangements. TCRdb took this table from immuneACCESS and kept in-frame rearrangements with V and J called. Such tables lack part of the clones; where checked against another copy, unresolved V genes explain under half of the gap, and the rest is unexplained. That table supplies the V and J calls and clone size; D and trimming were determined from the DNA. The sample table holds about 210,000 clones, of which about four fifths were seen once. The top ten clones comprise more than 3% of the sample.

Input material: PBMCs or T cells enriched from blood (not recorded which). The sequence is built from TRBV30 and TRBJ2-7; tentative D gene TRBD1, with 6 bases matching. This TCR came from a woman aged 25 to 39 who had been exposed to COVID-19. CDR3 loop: CAWSVQLGRGTYEQYF. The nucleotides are TGTGCCTGGAGTGTACAACTGGGCAGGGGAACCTACGAGCAGTACTTC.